The 18 T cell receptor beta chains listed next were all sequenced from one sample in a study of T cell repertoires in ileal Crohn's disease. Using immunoSEQ multiplex PCR, the repertoire was profiled, and TCRdb retains in-frame clones only, with some absent. The sample lists about 880 clones; around 84% were seen once. Time point of the sample: proximal margin of the surgical specimen (macroscopically non-inflamed). The sample taken for sequencing was ileal tissue. These receptors all come from an adult with Crohn's disease.

The rearrangement links TRBV7-2 to TRBJ1-1; TRBD1 matches 11 bases. The CDR3 contains 13 residues. The ends lost 5 bases at V and 8 bases at J; junction bases unmatched: 4. The germline gives CDR1 SGHTA, CDR2 FQGNSA. The CDR3 region has the DNA TGTGCCAGCAGCCCGGACAGGGGGCGGGAAGCTTTCTTT. Its translation is CASSPDRGREAFF.

The CDR3 DNA reads as TGTGCCAGCAGCCCCGGGACAGGGGGCGCCGGTGGCTACACCTTC. It encodes CASSPGTGGAGGYTF. The rearrangement uses TRBV7-2 and TRBJ1-2; the match to TRBD1 covers 12 bases. CDR3 length equals 15 residues. Trimming took 5 bases from V and 7 from J; bases not matched to a gene: 8. Germline V gives CDR1 SGHTA, CDR2 FQGNSA.

The rearrangement joins TRBV9 to TRBJ1-2; 8 bases are shared with TRBD1. The junction had 12 bases not matched to a gene; V was cut back by 1 base and J by 4 bases. The CDR3 spans 17 residues. Germline loops: CDR1 SGDLS, CDR2 YYNGEE. CDR3 in amino acids: CASSVSDRGTVGYGYTF. The DNA for the CDR3 is TGTGCCAGCAGCGTATCAGACAGGGGTACTGTCGGCTATGGCTACACCTTC.

The J gene is TRBJ1-5, the V gene TRBV6-1; TRBD1 is a possible D gene (5 bases). Germline values: CDR1 MNHNS, CDR2 SASEGT. V was cut by 3 bases and J by 4 bases, with 16 bases left in between. The CDR3 consists of 16 residues. CDR3 residues: CASSDGGGNGNQPQHF. The CDR3 DNA reads as TGTGCCAGCAGTGACGGTGGGGGTAACGGGAATCAGCCCCAGCATTTT.

The CDR3 DNA follows: TGTGCCACCTCCCCAGAGGGGGGGGCGGGTACGCAGTATTTT. As protein: CATSPEGGAGTQYF. This chain connects TRBV7-3 to TRBJ2-3; D might be TRBD2 (7 bases). Germline V lookup: CDR1 SGHTA, CDR2 FQGTGA. Deletions cut 10 bases from V and 8 bases from J, with 22 bases between. The CDR3 runs to 14 residues.

The rearrangement joins TRBV11-2 to TRBJ2-5; tentative D call: TRBD1 (6 bases). CDR3 length: 14 amino acids. Between the trimmed V and J ends, which lost 4 bases and 0 bases, there was a span of 9 bases. CDR1 SGHAT and CDR2 FQNNGV come from the germline V gene. CDR3 in DNA: TGTGCCAGCAGCTCAGGGGCGAACCAAGAGACCCAGTACTTC. It is translated as CASSSGANQETQYF.

This chain uses TRBV6-1 with TRBJ1-6; TRBD1 might be the D (5 bases). V was trimmed by 1 base and J by 6 bases, leaving 10 bases between them. The CDR3 length is 15 residues. Per the germline V gene, CDR1 is MNHNS and CDR2 is SASEGT. CDR3 sequence reads: CASSEVAGTNSPLHF. CDR3 DNA sequence: TGTGCCAGCAGTGAAGTGGCAGGGACTAATTCACCCCTCCACTTT.

The V and J genes are TRBV4-3 and TRBJ1-5; 9 positions match TRBD1. After removal of 3 bases from V and 4 bases from J, the junction contained 4 bases not matched to a gene. CDR3 length equals 15 residues. The V gene's germline CDR1 is LGHNA and CDR2 YSLEER. The CDR3 is CASSQGGQGNQPQHF. CDR3 in DNA: TGCGCCAGCAGCCAGGGGGGACAGGGTAATCAGCCCCAGCATTTT.

This clone was observed a few times. The chain combines TRBV7-9 with TRBJ1-1; D gene unclear. This CDR3 spans 11 amino acids. V was clipped by 3 bases and J by 4 bases, with 3 bases between them. CDR1 is SEHNR and CDR2 is FQNEAQ in the germline V gene (reference sequence). CDR3: CASSLITEAFF. DNA of the CDR3: TGTGCCAGCAGCTTGATCACTGAAGCTTTCTTT. Drawing the rest from reference TRBV7-9 and TRBJ1-1, the complete variable domain is DTGVSQNPRHKITKRGQNVTFRCDPISEHNRLYWYRQTLGQGPEFLTYFQNEAQLEKSRLLSDRFSAERPKGSFSTLEIQRTEQGDSAMYLCASSLITEAFFGQGTRLTVV.

This clone was picked up a small number of times. The rearrangement links TRBV28 to TRBJ2-1; possibly TRBD1 for D (6 bases). Trimming pared 2 bases from V and 5 bases from J, leaving 16 bases between. CDR1 and CDR2 from the germline V gene are MDHEN and SYDVKM. There are 16 residues in the CDR3. CDR3 DNA sequence: TGTGCCAGCAGTTTACCAGTCACAGGGATAGACAATGAGCAGTTCTTC. It codes for CASSLPVTGIDNEQFF.

The chain joins TRBV5-4 to TRBJ2-7; D unclear. CDR3 length: 12 residues. Germline lookup yields CDR1 SGHNT and CDR2 YYREEE (reference sequence). The V gene lost 2 bases and the J gene lost 4 bases, with 7 bases spanning the gap. The CDR3 is CASSFKGYEQYF. The CDR3 coding sequence is TGTGCCAGCAGCTTTAAGGGTTACGAGCAGTACTTC.

This chain uses TRBV6-5 with TRBJ1-3; D is undetermined. V was shortened by 5 bases and J by 0 bases, with 11 bases between the two germline ends. The germline V gene encodes CDR1 MNHEY and CDR2 SVGAGI. The CDR3 totals 15 residues. The CDR3 loop is CASSLDGLSGNTIYF. The CDR3 DNA is TGTGCCAGCAGTCTGGATGGCCTCTCTGGAAACACCATATATTTT.

This chain links TRBV14 with TRBJ1-1; the D is unclear. Trimming shortened V by 0 bases and J by 0 bases, and 11 bases separated the two germline ends. The CDR3 length is 16 residues. Looked up from germline, CDR1 is SGHDN and CDR2 is FVKESK. CDR3 in amino acids: CASSQDLGVLNTEAFF. The CDR3 DNA is TGTGCCAGCAGCCAAGATCTTGGGGTATTGAACACTGAAGCTTTCTTT.

This sequence joins TRBV6-5 and TRBJ2-1; D perhaps matches TRBD2 (5 bases). V was pared by 2 bases and J by 10 bases, with 6 bases between. From germline, CDR1 is MNHEY and CDR2 SVGAGI. The CDR3 runs 11 residues. This CDR3 is CASSYGGEQFF. The CDR3 DNA is TGTGCCAGCAGTTACGGCGGGGAGCAGTTCTTC.

The V gene is TRBV5-8, the J gene TRBJ2-3; D unresolved. Germline V CDR1 and CDR2: SGHTS, YDEGEE. There are 12 residues in the CDR3. The germline V and J ends were trimmed by 1 base and 4 bases, with 4 bases remaining between them. Written as DNA, the CDR3 is TGTGCCAGCAGCTTGCGGGCAGATACGCAGTATTTT. It codes for CASSLRADTQYF.

The chain carries TRBV6-4 and TRBJ2-3; 9 bases are shared with TRBD1. V was clipped by 6 bases and J by 0 bases; unmatched bases: 7. This CDR3 comprises 16 residues. Looked up from germline, CDR1 is MRHNA and CDR2 is SNTAGT. The CDR3 here is CASSLMTGGSTDTQYF. In DNA form, the CDR3 reads TGTGCCAGCAGCCTAATGACAGGGGGGAGCACAGATACGCAGTATTTT.

The chain has TRBV5-6 and TRBJ1-5, with 9 positions matching TRBD1. Per the germline V gene, CDR1 is SGHDT and CDR2 is YYEEEE. The V gene end was trimmed by 0 bases and the J gene end by 2 bases; junction bases not matched to a gene: 9. CDR3 length equals 18 residues. CDR3 sequence reads: CASSLARDRDKGNQPQHF. CDR3 nucleotides: TGTGCCAGCAGCTTGGCGCGGGACAGGGATAAGGGCAATCAGCCCCAGCATTTT.

The V and J genes are TRBV6-5 and TRBJ2-7, with 7 bases fitting TRBD1. J was trimmed by 10 bases and V by 2 bases; bases with no gene match: 2. Germline V gene lookup returns CDR1 MNHEY and CDR2 SVGAGI. The CDR3 has 11 amino acids. The CDR3 DNA reads TGTGCCAGCAGTTACGGGACAGTCCAGTACTTC. Protein product: CASSYGTVQYF.